One sample yielded the 4 T cell receptor beta chains listed below, sequenced in a study of blood T cell repertoires in COVID-19. Using immunoSEQ multiplex PCR, the repertoire was profiled, and TCRdb retains in-frame clones only, with some absent. The table lists 150,000 to 200,000 clones, around 80% of them singletons. Source material: PBMCs or T cells enriched from blood (not recorded which). Every receptor here comes from a man in his fifties or sixties who had recovered from COVID-19.

The rearrangement uses TRBV10-3 and TRBJ2-5; D may be TRBD1 (7 bases). This CDR3 is built from 14 residues. Trimming stripped 7 bases from V and 1 base from J, with 13 bases between. Per germline, CDR1 ENHRY and CDR2 SYGVKD. The CDR3 DNA is TGTGCCATCAAGCCTCAGGGGGGCCAAGAGACCCAGTACTTC. The encoded protein is CAIKPQGGQETQYF.

This clone was seen a handful of times. V usage is TRBV7-3 and J usage is TRBJ2-2, with D perhaps TRBD1 (5 bases). CDR1 is SGHTA, CDR2 FQGTGA, per germline. The V end was cut by 2 bases, the J end by 1 base, with 5 bases between. This CDR3 comprises 14 residues. CDR3 loop: CASSLQGNTGELFF. For the CDR3, the DNA is TGTGCCAGCAGCTTACAGGGGAACACCGGGGAGCTGTTTTTT.

The V gene is TRBV11-3, the J gene TRBJ1-1; D gene unclear. V shed 0 bases and J shed 10 bases, with 9 bases lying between them. This CDR3 has 12 residues. Per the germline V gene, CDR1 is SGHNT and CDR2 is YENEEA. The CDR3 coding sequence is TGTGCCAGCAGCTTAGAGGGTCGAGGAGCTTTCTTT. This translates into CASSLEGRGAFF.

The J gene is TRBJ2-3, the V gene TRBV7-8; 7 nucleotides line up with TRBD1. The CDR3 has 15 amino acids. Losses at the gene ends were 6 bases for V and 4 bases for J; bases not matched to a gene: 10. In germline, CDR1 is SGHVS, CDR2 FQNEAQ. The CDR3 is CASSPRRDSPDTQYF. The CDR3 region has the DNA TGTGCCAGCAGTCCCCGCCGGGACAGTCCAGATACGCAGTATTTT.